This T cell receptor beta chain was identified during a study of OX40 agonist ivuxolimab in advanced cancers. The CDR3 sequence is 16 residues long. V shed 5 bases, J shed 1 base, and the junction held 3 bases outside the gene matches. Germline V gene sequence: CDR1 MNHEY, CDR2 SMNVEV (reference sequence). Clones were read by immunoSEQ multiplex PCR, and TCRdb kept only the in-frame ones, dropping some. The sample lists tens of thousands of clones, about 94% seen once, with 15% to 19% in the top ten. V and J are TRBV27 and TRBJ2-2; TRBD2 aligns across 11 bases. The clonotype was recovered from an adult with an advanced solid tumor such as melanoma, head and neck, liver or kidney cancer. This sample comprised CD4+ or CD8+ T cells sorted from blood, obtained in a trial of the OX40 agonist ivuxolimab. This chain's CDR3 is CASSPGTSGNTGELFF. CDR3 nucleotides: TGTGCCAGCAGTCCCGGGACTAGCGGGAACACCGGGGAGCTGTTTTTT.